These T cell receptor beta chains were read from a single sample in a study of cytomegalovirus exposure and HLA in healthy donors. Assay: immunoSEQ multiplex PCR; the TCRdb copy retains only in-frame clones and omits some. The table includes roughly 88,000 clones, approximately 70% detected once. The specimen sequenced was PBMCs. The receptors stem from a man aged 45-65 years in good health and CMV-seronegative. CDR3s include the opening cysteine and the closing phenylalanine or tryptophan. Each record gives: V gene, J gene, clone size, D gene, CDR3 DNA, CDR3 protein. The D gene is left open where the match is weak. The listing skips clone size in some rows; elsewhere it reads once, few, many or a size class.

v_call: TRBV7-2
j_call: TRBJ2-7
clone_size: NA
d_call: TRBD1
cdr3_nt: TGTGCCAGCAGCAAGCGCAGGGGGCGCGGCGAAACCTACGAGCAGTACTTC
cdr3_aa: CASSKRRGRGETYEQYF

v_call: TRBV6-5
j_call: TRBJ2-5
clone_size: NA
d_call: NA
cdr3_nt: TGTGCCAGCAGTTACTCGGGAGGTTACGATGCCCAGTACTTC
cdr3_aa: CASSYSGGYDAQYF

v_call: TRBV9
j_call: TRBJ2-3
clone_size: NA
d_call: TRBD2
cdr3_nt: TGTGCCAGCAGCTCCAGCGGGGACCGGGGAGATACGCAGTATTTT
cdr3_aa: CASSSSGDRGDTQYF

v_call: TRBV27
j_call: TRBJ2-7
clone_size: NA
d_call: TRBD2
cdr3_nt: TGTGCCAGCAGCCTTACTAGCGGGCCATACCTTACCTACGAGCAGTACTTC
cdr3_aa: CASSLTSGPYLTYEQYF

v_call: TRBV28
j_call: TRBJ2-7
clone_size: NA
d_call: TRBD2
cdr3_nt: TGTGCCAGCAGTACTAGCGGGGAGTCCTACGAGCAGTACTTC
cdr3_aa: CASSTSGESYEQYF

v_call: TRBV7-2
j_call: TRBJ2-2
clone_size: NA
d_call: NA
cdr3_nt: TGTGCCAGCAGCTTATCCCTGAACACCGGGGAGCTGTTTTTT
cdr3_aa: CASSLSLNTGELFF

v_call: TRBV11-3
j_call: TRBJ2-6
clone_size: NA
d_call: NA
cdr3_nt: TGTGCCAGCAGCTTAAAGGCAGGCTCTGGGGCCAACGTCCTGACTTTC
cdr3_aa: CASSLKAGSGANVLTF

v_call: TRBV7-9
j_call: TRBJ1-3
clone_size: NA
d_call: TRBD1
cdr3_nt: TGTGCCAGCAGCCCTCGGGACAGGACGACTGGGGACACCATATATTTT
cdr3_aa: CASSPRDRTTGDTIYF

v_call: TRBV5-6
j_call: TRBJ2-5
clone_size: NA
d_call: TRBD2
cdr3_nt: TGTGCCAGCAGCGGGATCGGGGGGGCGGGGGAGACCCAGTACTTC
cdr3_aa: CASSGIGGAGETQYF

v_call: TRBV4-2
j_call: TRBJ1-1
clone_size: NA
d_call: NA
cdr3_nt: TGTGCCAGCAGCCAAGATGAGGTGAAAGCTTTCTTT
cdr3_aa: CASSQDEVKAFF

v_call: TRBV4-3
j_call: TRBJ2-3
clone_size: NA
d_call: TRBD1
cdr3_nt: TGCGCCAGCAGCCAAGACAGGGGGCGCGGTACGCAGTATTTT
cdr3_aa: CASSQDRGRGTQYF

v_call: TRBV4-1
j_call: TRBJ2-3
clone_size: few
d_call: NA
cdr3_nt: TGCGCCAGCAGCGTTAGTTTGCCTAGCACAGATACGCAGTATTTT
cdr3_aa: CASSVSLPSTDTQYF

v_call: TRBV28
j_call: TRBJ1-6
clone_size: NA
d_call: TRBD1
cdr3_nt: TGTGCCAGCAGTTCCCCATCCGGGACAGGGAATTCACCCCTCCACTTT
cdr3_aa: CASSSPSGTGNSPLHF

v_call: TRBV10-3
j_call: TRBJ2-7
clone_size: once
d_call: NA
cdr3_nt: TGTGCCATCGGGAATTCCGCACTAGCCATATACGAGCAGTACTTC
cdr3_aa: CAIGNSALAIYEQYF

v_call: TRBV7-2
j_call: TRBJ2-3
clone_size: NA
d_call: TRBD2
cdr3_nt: TGTGCCAGCAGCTTATCGCCGGGACTAGCGGGACCCAGCACAGATACGCAGTATTTT
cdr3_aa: CASSLSPGLAGPSTDTQYF

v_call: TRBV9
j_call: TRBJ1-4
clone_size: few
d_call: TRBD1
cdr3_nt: TGTGCCAGCAGCGTAGACAGGGGAGGAGAAAAACTGTTTTTT
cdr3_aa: CASSVDRGGEKLFF

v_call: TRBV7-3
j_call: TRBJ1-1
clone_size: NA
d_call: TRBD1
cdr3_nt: TGTGCCAGCAGGACAACAGGGGAGGCTGAAGCTTTCTTT
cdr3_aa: CASRTTGEAEAFF

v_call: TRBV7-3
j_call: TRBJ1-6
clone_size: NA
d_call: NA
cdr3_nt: TGTGCCAGCAGCTTACAGGGTACCGCCTATAATTCACCCCTCCACTTT
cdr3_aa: CASSLQGTAYNSPLHF